Listed below are T cell receptor beta chains from one sample, sequenced in a study of identical twins. MiXCR was run by TCRdb on the 5' RACE reads, yielding one entry per CDR3 protein. The sample carries more than 400,000 distinct CDR3 sequences, about 16% recorded once. Another study also made use of these data, one on yellow fever vaccine responses in identical twins.

Sequenced: CD4+ T cells sorted from blood. These receptors came from a young woman in good health. Each CDR3 is given with its conserved first and last residue. The D gene is left open where the match is weak. Clone size is stated in some rows and not others, as once, few, many or a class when expanded.

abundance	j_gene	len	d_gene	v_gene	CDR3nt	CDR3aa
many	TRBJ1-6	15	-	TRBV12-3/TRBV12-4	TGTGCCAGCAGCCTAAGGGAGGCTTACGGTTCACCCCTCCACTTT	CASSLREAYGSPLHF
many	TRBJ1-2	14	TRBD1	TRBV4-2	TGTGCCAGCAGCCAATTGGGGACAGGGGCGGTCTACACCTTC	CASSQLGTGAVYTF
few	TRBJ2-1	13	-	TRBV4-1	TGCGCCAGCAGCCAAGAGGTAAAGTCAGGGCAGTTCTTC	CASSQEVKSGQFF
few	TRBJ2-3	15	-	TRBV4-1	TGCGCCAGCAGCCAAGTTAGGGGAAGCACAGATACGCAGTATTTT	CASSQVRGSTDTQYF
-	TRBJ2-6	17	-	TRBV10-3	TGTGCCATCAGTGTTCGGGAAAGGGTCCTCGGGACCAACGTCCTGACTTTC	CAISVRERVLGTNVLTF
few	TRBJ2-1	16	-	TRBV24-1	TGTGCCACCAGTGATTCGGGCAGGGTGTCTATCAATGAGCAGTTCTTC	CATSDSGRVSINEQFF
-	TRBJ2-2	12	-	TRBV12-3/TRBV12-4	TGTGCCAGCAGTTTAGCGCGTCGGGAGCTGTTTTTT	CASSLARRELFF
-	TRBJ1-1	16	-	TRBV5-1	TGCGCCAGCAGCTTATTCCCAGGTCTGGGGAACACTGAAGCTTTCTTT	CASSLFPGLGNTEAFF
-	TRBJ2-7	15	TRBD1	TRBV11-1	TGTGCCAGCAGCCAAGGCACAGGGGGCACCTACGAGCAGTACTTC	CASSQGTGGTYEQYF
-	TRBJ2-2	15	-	TRBV18	TGTGCCAGCTCGCCAGGACAGCAAGGCACCGGGGAGCTGTTTTTT	CASSPGQQGTGELFF
-	TRBJ2-7	11	-	TRBV10-3	TGTGCCATCACTGCAGGGAGCGAGCAGTACTTC	CAITAGSEQYF
few	TRBJ2-1	17	TRBD2	TRBV4-2	TGTGCCAGCAGCCACCCGCCCGGGGCTAGCGGGAAGGATGAGCAGTTCTTC	CASSHPPGASGKDEQFF
-	TRBJ2-1	16	-	TRBV7-9	TGTGCCAGCAGCTTAGACCAGGGGATTTCTTACAATGAGCAGTTCTTC	CASSLDQGISYNEQFF
-	TRBJ2-5	20	TRBD2	TRBV7-2	TGTGCCAGCAGCTTAGCTGAAGGTGGACTAGCGGGCGTGAACCAAGAGACCCAGTACTTC	CASSLAEGGLAGVNQETQYF
-	TRBJ1-6	18	-	TRBV11-2	TGTGCCAGCAGCGGGATTTTGGGACAACAATCCCCGGGGGCACCCCTCCACTTT	CASSGILGQQSPGAPLHF
-	TRBJ2-2	15	-	TRBV7-2	TGTGCCAGCAGCCCCGCCTCCTTAAACACCGGGGAGCTGTTTTTT	CASSPASLNTGELFF
-	TRBJ1-5	15	TRBD1	TRBV12-3/TRBV12-4	TGTGCCAGCAGATATACCGGGACAGACAATCAGCCCCAGCATTTT	CASRYTGTDNQPQHF
-	TRBJ1-2	15	-	TRBV5-5	TGTGCCAGCAGCTTGACCCTCCGGGGGACCTATGGCTACACCTTC	CASSLTLRGTYGYTF
few	TRBJ2-1	15	-	TRBV12-3/TRBV12-4	TGTGCCAGCAGTTTAGATCGCCCCTCCTACAATGAGCAGTTCTTC	CASSLDRPSYNEQFF
-	TRBJ2-5	16	-	TRBV24-1	TGTGCCACCAGTGAGGCCTCGAAAGGGGCGAAGGAGACCCAGTACTTC	CATSEASKGAKETQYF
-	TRBJ2-7	14	-	TRBV27	TGTGCCAGCAGTTTTCGGAGTACAGCCTACGAGCAGTACTTC	CASSFRSTAYEQYF
-	TRBJ1-6	16	TRBD1	TRBV20-1	TGCAGTGCTAGAGTTATGCAGGGGGCTGAGAATTCACCCCTCCACTTT	CSARVMQGAENSPLHF
many	TRBJ1-6	15	TRBD1	TRBV7-2	TGTGCCAGCAGCGCCAGACAGGGAAGTAATTCACCCCTCCACTTT	CASSARQGSNSPLHF
few	TRBJ2-1	17	TRBD2	TRBV7-9	TGTGCCAGCAGCTTAGTACCCCGCAGCGGGGGGAAATTTTTGCAGTTCTTC	CASSLVPRSGGKFLQFF
many	TRBJ2-5	14	-	TRBV7-8	TGTGCCAGCAGCTTAAGTTTGGCCCAAGAGACCCAGTACTTC	CASSLSLAQETQYF
few	TRBJ1-1	14	-	TRBV27	TGTGCCAGCAGTCCAGGGGAGTCGAACACTGAAGCTTTCTTT	CASSPGESNTEAFF
few	TRBJ2-2	12	-	TRBV10-3	TGTGCCATCAGGAGGAACACCGGGGAGCTGTTTTTT	CAIRRNTGELFF
few	TRBJ2-1	13	-	TRBV11-1	TGTGCCAGCAGCTCCCCCCGTCCCGGTGAGCAGTTCTTC	CASSSPRPGEQFF
many	TRBJ2-1	18	TRBD2	TRBV6-1	TGTGCCAGCGTAGCCCTCTCTAGCGGGGGGGCCTTCTACAATGAGCAGTTCTTC	CASVALSSGGAFYNEQFF
few	TRBJ2-7	17	-	TRBV12-5	TGTGCTAGTGGCAACTATAACCTCTGGACCCCAAACTACGAGCAGTACTTC	CASGNYNLWTPNYEQYF
-	TRBJ1-3	13	-	TRBV7-9	TGTGCCGGTGGGGCGAGCTCTGGAAACACCATATATTTT	CAGGASSGNTIYF
once	TRBJ2-2	14	-	TRBV7-9	TGTGCCAGCAGCTTATGGCCAAACACCGGGGAGCTGTTTTTT	CASSLWPNTGELFF
-	TRBJ2-3	16	-	TRBV12-3/TRBV12-4	TGTGCCAGCAGCGCCTTTCGGGGCTATAGCACAGATACGCAGTATTTT	CASSAFRGYSTDTQYF
-	TRBJ1-2	13	-	TRBV28	TGTGCCAGCACCCCACCCCCCGGGAATGGCTACACCTTC	CASTPPPGNGYTF
few	TRBJ2-1	17	-	TRBV28	TGTGCCAGCAGTACCGACACTAGCCGCGGCTCCTACAATGAGCAGTTCTTC	CASSTDTSRGSYNEQFF
-	TRBJ2-1	18	-	TRBV12-3/TRBV12-4	TGTGCCAGCAGTTTCCAAGGGAGCGCAAATCCATCCTACAATGAGCAGTTCTTC	CASSFQGSANPSYNEQFF
few	TRBJ2-7	15	TRBD1	TRBV18	TGTGCCAGCTCAACGGGGGGACAGGGGACCTACGAGCAGTACTTC	CASSTGGQGTYEQYF
-	TRBJ1-2	13	TRBD1	TRBV2	TGTGCCAGCAGAGGGACAGGGGTAGGGGGCTACACCTTC	CASRGTGVGGYTF
-	TRBJ1-1	12	-	TRBV20-1	TGCAGTGCTAGAGGCGGGCTCACTGAAGCTTTCTTT	CSARGGLTEAFF
-	TRBJ1-6	13	TRBD1	TRBV20-1	TGCAGTGCTTTCGAGACAGGGAAACCACCCCTCCACTTT	CSAFETGKPPLHF
-	TRBJ1-5	15	TRBD1	TRBV12-3/TRBV12-4	TGTGCCAGCAGTCGGGGACAGGGAAGGAACCAGCCCCAGCATTTT	CASSRGQGRNQPQHF
-	TRBJ2-1	13	-	TRBV6-4	TGTGCCAGCAGTGGGGCTAGAAACAATGAGCAGTTCTTC	CASSGARNNEQFF
-	TRBJ2-1	13	-	TRBV12-3/TRBV12-4	TGTGCCACAATGGCAGGGGCGTACAATGAGCAGTTCTTC	CATMAGAYNEQFF
few	TRBJ1-4	15	-	TRBV6-1	TGTGCCAGCAGTGAAGGGGAGGCGCGATTTGAAAAACTGTTTTTT	CASSEGEARFEKLFF
few	TRBJ1-2	12	TRBD1	TRBV29-1	TGCAGCGTTGGGACAGGGCTCTATGGCTACACCTTC	CSVGTGLYGYTF
-	TRBJ2-1	14	TRBD2	TRBV29-1	TGCAGCACCCGAGGGACTAGCGCTTACAATGAGCAGTTCTTC	CSTRGTSAYNEQFF
few	TRBJ2-1	14	-	TRBV29-1	TGCAGCGTTGAATCCCAAGCGATCTACAATGAGCAGTTCTTC	CSVESQAIYNEQFF
few	TRBJ1-5	16	-	TRBV28	TGTGCCAGCAGTTTCCCCGGGAGAAACGACTATCAGCCCCAGCATTTT	CASSFPGRNDYQPQHF
few	TRBJ2-5	16	-	TRBV2	TGTGCCAGCAGTATCGGAATTTCCAGACTCCAAGAGACCCAGTACTTC	CASSIGISRLQETQYF
-	TRBJ2-7	14	-	TRBV7-8	TGTGCCAGCAGCTTAGTAGAACAGAACTACGAGCAGTACTTC	CASSLVEQNYEQYF
-	TRBJ2-1	15	-	TRBV13	TGTGCCAGCACAAGTCGGAGGGAGTTCTACAATGAGCAGTTCTTC	CASTSRREFYNEQFF
few	TRBJ1-3	14	TRBD1	TRBV6-1	TGTGCCAGCAGCCGGACAGGCAACGGAAACACCATATATTTT	CASSRTGNGNTIYF
-	TRBJ1-1	14	-	TRBV3-1	TGTGCCAGCAGCCAGAAAAGTGTGAACACTGAAGCTTTCTTT	CASSQKSVNTEAFF
few	TRBJ2-1	16	TRBD2	TRBV11-3	TGTGCCAGCAGCTTAGTGGCGACTAGCGGGAGAAGTGAGCAGTTCTTC	CASSLVATSGRSEQFF